This TCR beta chain was recorded in a study of blood T cell repertoires in COVID-19. Study context: The United States, Italy and Spain supplied acute and convalescent COVID-19 samples. PBMCs, B-cell-depleted T cells, or T cells were the source of the cDNA or gDNA that made up the material.

CDR1 and CDR2 from the germline V gene are LNHNV and YYDKDF (reference sequence). CDR3 length equals 14 residues. V lost 3 bases and J 7 bases, leaving 15 bases between the germline ends. Per the study methods: How many nucleated cells were present was estimated from reference gene primer amplification. The table came from immunoSEQ multiplex PCR; TCRdb's copy has only in-frame clones and leaves some out. Clonal size and the V and J genes are those of that table, whereas D and trimming came from the DNA. The data contain 100,000 to 150,000 clones, 80% of them seen just once; the ten biggest clones take up around 1.9%.

The sequence was collected from a man between 65 and 79 years old with acute or convalescent COVID-19. The specimen was peripheral blood. The chain is built from TRBV15 and TRBJ1-2, with D perhaps matching TRBD1 (5 bases). CDR3 sequence: CATSSNQGFSGYTF. The CDR3, as DNA: TGTGCCACCAGCAGCAATCAGGGCTTTAGTGGCTACACCTTC.